Reported below is one TCR beta chain. The data stem from a study of T cells in tuberculosis. Trimming removed 4 bases from V and 0 bases from J, with 10 bases in between. Per germline, CDR1 LNHNV and CDR2 YYDKDF (reference sequence). The CDR3 consists of 15 residues. Repertoires were generated with immunoSEQ multiplex PCR, while TCRdb's copy carries only in-frame clones and drops some. The profile shows more than 35,000 clones, 90% to 95% of them singletons. This chain connects TRBV15 to TRBJ1-5, with a weak D call TRBD1 (5 bases). The source of this sequence is a donor aged 10 to 29 with latent tuberculosis or without tuberculosis infection. What was sequenced was PBMCs. The DNA for the CDR3 is TGTGCCACCAGCAAAGGGGACTATAGCAATCAGCCCCAGCATTTT. Protein sequence: CATSKGDYSNQPQHF.